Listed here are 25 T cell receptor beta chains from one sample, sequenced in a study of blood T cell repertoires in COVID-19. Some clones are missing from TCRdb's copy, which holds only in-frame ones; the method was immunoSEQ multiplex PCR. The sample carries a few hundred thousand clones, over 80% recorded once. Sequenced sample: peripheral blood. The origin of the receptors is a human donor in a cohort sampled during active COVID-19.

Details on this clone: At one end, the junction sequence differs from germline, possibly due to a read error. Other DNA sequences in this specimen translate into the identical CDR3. CDR3 in amino acids: CARSVAGGLAGFYEQYF. The CDR3 nucleotides read TGCGCCCGCAGCGTAGCGGGGGGGCTAGCGGGGTTCTACGAGCAGTACTTC. V is TRBV9 and J is TRBJ2-7; 11 bases match TRBD2. In germline, CDR1 is SGDLS, CDR2 YYNGEE. The CDR3 spans 17 residues.

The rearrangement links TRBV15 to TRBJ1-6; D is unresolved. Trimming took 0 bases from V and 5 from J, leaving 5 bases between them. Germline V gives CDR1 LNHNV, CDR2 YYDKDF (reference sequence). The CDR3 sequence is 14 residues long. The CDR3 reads CATSRDADNSPLHF. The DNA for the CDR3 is TGTGCCACCAGCAGAGACGCAGATAATTCACCCCTCCACTTT.

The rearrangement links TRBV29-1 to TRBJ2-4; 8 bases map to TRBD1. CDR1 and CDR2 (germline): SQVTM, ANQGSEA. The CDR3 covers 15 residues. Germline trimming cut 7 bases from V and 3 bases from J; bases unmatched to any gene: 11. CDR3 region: CSGGWTGTGKNIQYF. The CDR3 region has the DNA TGCAGCGGAGGATGGACCGGGACAGGCAAAAACATTCAGTACTTC.

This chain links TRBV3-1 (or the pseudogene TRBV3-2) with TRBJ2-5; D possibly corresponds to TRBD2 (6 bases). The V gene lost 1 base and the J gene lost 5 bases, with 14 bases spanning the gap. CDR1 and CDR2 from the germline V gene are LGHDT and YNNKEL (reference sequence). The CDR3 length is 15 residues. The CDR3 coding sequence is TGTGCCAGCAGCCAAGGGGCCCGGCGGGACGAGACCCAGTACTTC. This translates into CASSQGARRDETQYF.

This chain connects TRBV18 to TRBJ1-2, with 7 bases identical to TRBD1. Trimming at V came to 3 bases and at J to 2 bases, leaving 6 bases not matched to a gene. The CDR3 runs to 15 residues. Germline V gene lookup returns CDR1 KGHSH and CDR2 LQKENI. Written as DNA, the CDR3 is TGTGCCAGCTCACCCGGGACAGATCCAAACTATGGCTACACCTTC. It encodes CASSPGTDPNYGYTF.

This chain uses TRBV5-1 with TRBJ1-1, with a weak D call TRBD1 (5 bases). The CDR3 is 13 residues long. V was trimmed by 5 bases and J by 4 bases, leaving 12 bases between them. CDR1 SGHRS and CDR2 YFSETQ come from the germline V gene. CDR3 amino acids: CASRASGSTEAFF. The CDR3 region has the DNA TGCGCCAGCAGGGCCTCAGGGTCCACTGAAGCTTTCTTT.

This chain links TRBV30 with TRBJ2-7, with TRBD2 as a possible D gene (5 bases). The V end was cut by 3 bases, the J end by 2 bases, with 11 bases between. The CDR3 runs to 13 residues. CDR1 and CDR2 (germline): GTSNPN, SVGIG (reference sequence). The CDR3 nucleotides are TGTGCCTGGAGCGGGGAGCCACCCTACGAGCAGTACTTC. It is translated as CAWSGEPPYEQYF.

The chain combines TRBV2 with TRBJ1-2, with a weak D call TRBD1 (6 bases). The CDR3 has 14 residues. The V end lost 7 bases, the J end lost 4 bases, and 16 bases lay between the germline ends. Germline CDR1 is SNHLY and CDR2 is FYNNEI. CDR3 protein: CASIPNTGTYGYTF. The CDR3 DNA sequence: TGTGCCAGCATACCAAACACAGGGACCTATGGCTACACCTTC.

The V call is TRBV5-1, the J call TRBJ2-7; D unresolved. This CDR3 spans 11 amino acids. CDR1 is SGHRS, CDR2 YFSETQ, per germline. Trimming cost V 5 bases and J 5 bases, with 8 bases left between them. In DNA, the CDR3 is TGCGCCAGCAGTGCGGTCAACGAGCAGTACTTC. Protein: CASSAVNEQYF.

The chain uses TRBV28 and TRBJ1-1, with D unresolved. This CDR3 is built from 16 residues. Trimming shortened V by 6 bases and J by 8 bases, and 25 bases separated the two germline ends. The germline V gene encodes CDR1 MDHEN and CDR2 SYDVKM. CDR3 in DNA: TGTGCCAGCAGGATCACCGGGATCCACTCCCGGAGGGAAGCTTTCTTT. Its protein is CASRITGIHSRREAFF. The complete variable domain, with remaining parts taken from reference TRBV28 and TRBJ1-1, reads DVKVTQSSRYLVKRTGEKVFLECVQDMDHENMFWYRQDPGLGLRLIYFSYDVKMKEKGDIPEGYSVSREKKERFSLILESASTNQTSMYLCASRITGIHSRREAFFGQGTRLTVV.

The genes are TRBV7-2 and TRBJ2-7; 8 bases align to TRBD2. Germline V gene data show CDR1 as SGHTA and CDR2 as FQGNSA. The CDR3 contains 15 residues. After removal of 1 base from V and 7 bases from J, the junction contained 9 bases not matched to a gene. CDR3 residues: CASSLEPGGPREQYF. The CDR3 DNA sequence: TGTGCCAGCAGCTTAGAACCGGGAGGGCCTCGAGAGCAGTACTTC. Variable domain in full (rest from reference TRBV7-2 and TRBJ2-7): GAGVSQSPSNKVTEKGKDVELRCDPISGHTALYWYRQSLGQGLEFLIYFQGNSAPDKSGLPSDRFSAERTGGSVSTLTIQRTQQEDSAVYLCASSLEPGGPREQYFGPGTRLTVT.

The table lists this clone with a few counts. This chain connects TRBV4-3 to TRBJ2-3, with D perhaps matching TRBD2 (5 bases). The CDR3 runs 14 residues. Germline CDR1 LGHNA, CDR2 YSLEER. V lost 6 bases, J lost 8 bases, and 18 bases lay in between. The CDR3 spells CASSQLAGTSTQYF. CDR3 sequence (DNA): TGCGCCAGCAGTCAACTGGCGGGCACTAGTACGCAGTATTTT.

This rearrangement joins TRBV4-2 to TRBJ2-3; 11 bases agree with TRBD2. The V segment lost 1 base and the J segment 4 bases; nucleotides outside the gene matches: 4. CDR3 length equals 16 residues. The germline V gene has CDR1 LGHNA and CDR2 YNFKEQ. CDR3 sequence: CASSQALAGAADTQYF. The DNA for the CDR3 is TGTGCCAGCAGCCAAGCACTAGCGGGAGCCGCAGATACGCAGTATTTT.

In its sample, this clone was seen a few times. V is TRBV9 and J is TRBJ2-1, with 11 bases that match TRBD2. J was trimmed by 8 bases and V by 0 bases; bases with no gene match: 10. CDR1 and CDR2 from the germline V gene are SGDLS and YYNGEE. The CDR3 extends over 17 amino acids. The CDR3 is CASSVAPLAGGLDEQFF. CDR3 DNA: TGTGCCAGCAGCGTAGCACCGCTAGCGGGAGGATTGGATGAGCAGTTCTTC. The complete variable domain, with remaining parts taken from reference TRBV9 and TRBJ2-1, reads DSGVTQTPKHLITATGQRVTLRCSPRSGDLSVYWYQQSLDQGLQFLIQYYNGEERAKGNILERFSAQQFPDLHSELNLSSLELGDSALYFCASSVAPLAGGLDEQFFGPGTRLTVL.

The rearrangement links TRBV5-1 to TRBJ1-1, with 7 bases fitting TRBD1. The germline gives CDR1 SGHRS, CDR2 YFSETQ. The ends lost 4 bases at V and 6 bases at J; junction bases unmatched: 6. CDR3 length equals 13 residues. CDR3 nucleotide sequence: TGCGCCAGCAGCCTGGGACAGATTGCTGAAGCTTTCTTT. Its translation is CASSLGQIAEAFF.

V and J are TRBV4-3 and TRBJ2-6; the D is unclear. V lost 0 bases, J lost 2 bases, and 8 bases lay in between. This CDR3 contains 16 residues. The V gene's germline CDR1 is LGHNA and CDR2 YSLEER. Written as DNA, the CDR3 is TGCGCCAGCAGCCAAGAAACTATCGCTGGGGCCAACGTCCTGACTTTC. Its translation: CASSQETIAGANVLTF.

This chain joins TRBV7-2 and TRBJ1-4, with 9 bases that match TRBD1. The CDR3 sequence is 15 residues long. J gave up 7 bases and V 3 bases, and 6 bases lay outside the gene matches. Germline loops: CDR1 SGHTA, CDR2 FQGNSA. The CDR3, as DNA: TGTGCCAGCAGCTTCTCCGGGACAGGGAGTGAAAAACTGTTTTTT. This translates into CASSFSGTGSEKLFF.

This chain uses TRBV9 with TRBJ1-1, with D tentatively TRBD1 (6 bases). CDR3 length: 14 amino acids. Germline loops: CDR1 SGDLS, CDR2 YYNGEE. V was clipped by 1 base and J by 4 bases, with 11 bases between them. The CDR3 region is CASSVMGASTEAFF. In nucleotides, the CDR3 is TGTGCCAGCAGCGTAATGGGGGCGAGCACTGAAGCTTTCTTT.

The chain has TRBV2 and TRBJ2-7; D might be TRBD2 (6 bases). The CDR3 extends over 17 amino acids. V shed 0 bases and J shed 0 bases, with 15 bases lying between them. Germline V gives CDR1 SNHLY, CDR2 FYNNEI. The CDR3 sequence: CASSEAFRGRSSYEQYF. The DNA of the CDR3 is TGTGCCAGCAGTGAAGCGTTTCGAGGGAGGAGCTCCTACGAGCAGTACTTC.

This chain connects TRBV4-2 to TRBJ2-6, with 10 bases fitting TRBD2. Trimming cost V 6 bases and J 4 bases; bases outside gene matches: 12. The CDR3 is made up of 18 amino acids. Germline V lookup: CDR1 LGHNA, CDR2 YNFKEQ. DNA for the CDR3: TGTGCCAGCAGGAGGGGGCTAGCGGGAGAGACGGGGGCCAACGTCCTGACTTTC. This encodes CASRRGLAGETGANVLTF.

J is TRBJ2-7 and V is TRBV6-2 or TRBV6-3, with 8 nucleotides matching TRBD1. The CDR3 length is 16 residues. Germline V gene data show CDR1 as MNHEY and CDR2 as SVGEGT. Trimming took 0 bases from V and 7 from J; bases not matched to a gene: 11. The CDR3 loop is CASSYSNQGALLEQYF. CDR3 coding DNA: TGTGCCAGCAGTTACTCGAATCAGGGGGCGCTTTTGGAGCAGTACTTC.

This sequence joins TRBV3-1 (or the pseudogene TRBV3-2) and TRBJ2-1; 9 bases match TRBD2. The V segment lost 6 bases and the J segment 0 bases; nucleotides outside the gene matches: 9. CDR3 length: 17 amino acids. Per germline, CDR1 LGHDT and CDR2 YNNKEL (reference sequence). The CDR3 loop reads CASSLLGGRGSYNEQFF. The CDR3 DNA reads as TGTGCCAGCAGTCTGCTGGGCGGGAGGGGCTCCTACAATGAGCAGTTCTTC.

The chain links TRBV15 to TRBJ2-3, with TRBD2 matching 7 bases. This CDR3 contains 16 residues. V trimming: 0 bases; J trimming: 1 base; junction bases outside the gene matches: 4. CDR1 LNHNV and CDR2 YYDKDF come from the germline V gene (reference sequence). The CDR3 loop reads CATSRDGGRGTDTQYF. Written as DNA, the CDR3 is TGTGCCACCAGCAGAGATGGTGGGAGGGGCACAGATACGCAGTATTTT.

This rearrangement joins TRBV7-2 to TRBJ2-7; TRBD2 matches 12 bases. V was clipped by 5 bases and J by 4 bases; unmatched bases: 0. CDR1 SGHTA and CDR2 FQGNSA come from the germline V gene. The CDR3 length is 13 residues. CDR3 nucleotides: TGTGCCAGCAGCGGGACTAGCGGGTACGAGCAGTACTTC. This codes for CASSGTSGYEQYF.

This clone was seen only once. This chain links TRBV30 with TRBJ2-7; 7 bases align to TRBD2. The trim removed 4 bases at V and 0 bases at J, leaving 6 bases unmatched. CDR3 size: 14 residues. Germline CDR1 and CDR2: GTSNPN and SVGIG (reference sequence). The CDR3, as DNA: TGTGCCTGGACGCTAGCGGCGAGCTCCTACGAGCAGTACTTC. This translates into CAWTLAASSYEQYF.